This T cell receptor (beta chain) was sequenced for a study of cytomegalovirus exposure and HLA in healthy donors. Germline CDR1 reads SNHLY; CDR2 reads FYNNEI. The CDR3 has 12 amino acids. Trimming took 10 bases from V and 3 from J; bases not matched to a gene: 5. A multiplex PCR was run with 60 Vbeta primers and 13 Jbeta primers. Authors' methods: The count from a later analysis was some 83 million unique TCR beta chains, approximately 9.9 million of them shared. Only in-frame clones appear in the TCRdb table, and some are missing; sequencing was by immunoSEQ multiplex PCR. V and J calls plus clone size are reproduced from that table; the DNA served to infer D and trimming. The sample holds 200,000 or so clones; more than 75% are singletons and the top ten take around 3%. Notes on this clone: What it binds is unknown.

Overall study findings and caveats: According to an earlier analysis, most TCR beta V segments yielded productive rearrangements about 87% or about 30% of the time. Indistinguishability led to the exclusion of some V segments, TRBV6-2 and TRBV6-3 included.

This receptor was taken from a woman aged 45-59 years in good health and CMV-seropositive. The chain has TRBV2 and TRBJ2-5, with 7 bases aligning to TRBD1. Sequencing input: PBMCs. CDR3 loop: CATRQGEETQYF. The CDR3 nucleotides read TGTGCCACCCGACAGGGTGAAGAGACCCAGTACTTC.